This T cell receptor (beta chain) was sequenced for a study of identifying expanded T cells in peripheral blood. Sequencing used immunoSEQ multiplex PCR; TCRdb keeps in-frame clones, though not all of them. The table includes around 100,000 clones, about 90% detected once. This CDR3 contains 13 residues. Germline assignment: CDR1 SGHRS and CDR2 YFSETQ. Trimming removed 2 bases at V and 4 bases at J, with 9 bases between. The gene calls are TRBV5-1 and TRBJ2-5; a possible D gene is TRBD2 (5 bases). This TCR was sampled from a person aged 18 to 70 in good health. The material sequenced was blood. The CDR3 reads CASSLFRGETQYF. CDR3 sequence (DNA): TGCGCCAGCAGCTTATTCCGGGGAGAGACCCAGTACTTC.